These T cell receptor beta chains were read from a single sample in a study of blood T cell repertoires in COVID-19. The assay was immunoSEQ multiplex PCR, and TCRdb's table has in-frame clones only and misses some. This repertoire shows a few hundred thousand clones, around 80% found once; its top ten account for about 1.2%. Material for sequencing was peripheral blood. These receptors came from a woman aged 45-65 years with acute or convalescent COVID-19. The CDR3 runs from the conserved cysteine through the conserved F or W. Each record gives: D gene, clone size, V gene, CDR3 length, J gene, CDR3 protein, CDR3 DNA. D genes are given only for firm matches. Expanded clones are given a class, and other clones once, few, many or no size at all.

.	.	TRBV11-1	16	TRBJ2-3	CASAPGGSRSTDTQYF	TGTGCCAGCGCCCCCGGAGGTTCTCGGAGCACAGATACGCAGTATTTT
TRBD1	.	TRBV9	16	TRBJ2-3	CASSAVGGRGKDTQYF	TGTGCCAGCAGCGCCGTAGGGGGCAGGGGTAAAGATACGCAGTATTTT
.	.	TRBV12-5	17	TRBJ1-3	CASGLGLREVSGNTIYF	TGTGCTAGTGGTTTGGGGCTGAGGGAGGTCTCCGGAAACACCATATATTTT
TRBD2	.	TRBV24-1	19	TRBJ2-4	CATSDLGTTPPCAGNIQYF	TGTGCCACCAGTGACCTTGGGACTACCCCCCCCTGCGCTGGGAACATTCAGTACTTC
TRBD1	.	TRBV5-8	16	TRBJ2-7	CASSSGLGQGPYEQYF	TGTGCCAGCAGCTCGGGTCTAGGACAGGGACCGTACGAGCAGTACTTC
TRBD1	.	TRBV14	20	TRBJ1-6	CASSQPVPGQGWGIPAPLHF	TGTGCCAGCAGCCAGCCCGTCCCGGGACAGGGTTGGGGTATACCGGCACCCCTCCACTTT
.	.	TRBV4-1	13	TRBJ1-5	CASSRGGGQPQHF	TGCGCCAGCAGCCGAGGAGGCGGTCAGCCCCAGCATTTT
TRBD1	.	TRBV18	15	TRBJ2-5	CASSPRTGNRETQYF	TGTGCCAGCTCACCCAGGACAGGGAATAGGGAGACCCAGTACTTC
.	once	TRBV24-1	17	TRBJ2-2	CATSEAGTNFYTGELFF	TGTGCCACCAGTGAAGCCGGGACAAACTTTTACACCGGGGAGCTGTTTTTT
.	.	TRBV29-1	11	TRBJ1-3	CSTQFGNTIYF	TGCAGCACACAGTTCGGAAACACCATATATTTT
.	.	TRBV7-9	15	TRBJ2-1	CASSLTTPPRNEQFF	TGTGCCAGCAGCTTAACGACTCCCCCAAGGAATGAGCAGTTCTTC
TRBD1	.	TRBV16	18	TRBJ1-2	CASSLSRDRDYIRYGYTF	TGTGCCAGCAGCCTCTCCCGGGACAGAGACTATATACGGTATGGCTACACCTTC
.	.	TRBV5-8	15	TRBJ2-5	CASSGLGGAAETQYF	TGTGCCAGCAGCGGCCTAGGCGGCGCGGCGGAGACCCAGTACTTC
.	.	TRBV12-2	14	TRBJ2-3	CASRLFPAGQDEYF	TGTGCAAGTCGCTTATTTCCAGCGGGACAGGACGAGTATTTT
.	.	TRBV28	15	TRBJ2-5	CASSTGRGAQETQYF	TGTGCCAGCAGTACGGGTCGGGGGGCCCAAGAGACCCAGTACTTC
.	.	TRBV5-5	14	TRBJ1-1	CASSFAAMNTEAFF	TGTGCCAGCAGCTTTGCAGCGATGAACACTGAAGCTTTCTTT
.	.	TRBV11-1	14	TRBJ2-7	CASSLERRAGEQYF	TGTGCCAGCAGCTTAGAACGGAGGGCAGGCGAGCAGTACTTC
.	.	TRBV30	14	TRBJ2-3	CAWSVAASADTQYF	TGTGCCTGGAGTGTGGCCGCTAGCGCAGATACGCAGTATTTT
TRBD2	once	TRBV6-5	14	TRBJ2-5	CASSYSGGRETQYF	TGTGCCAGCAGTTACTCAGGCGGGAGGGAGACCCAGTACTTC
.	.	TRBV19	13	TRBJ1-1	CASSRGRRTEAFF	TGTGCCAGTTCAAGGGGAAGAAGGACTGAAGCTTTCTTT
TRBD1	.	TRBV19	15	TRBJ1-3	CASNGRGNAGNTIYF	TGTGCCTCCAACGGCAGGGGGAACGCTGGAAACACCATATATTTT
TRBD1	once	TRBV24-1	17	TRBJ1-3	CATSDSGTGILGNTIYF	TGTGCCACCAGTGATTCGGGGACAGGGATCCTGGGAAACACCATATATTTT
TRBD1	.	TRBV5-4	15	TRBJ1-1	CASSLAEGADTEAFF	TGTGCCAGCAGCTTGGCGGAGGGGGCCGACACTGAAGCTTTCTTT